The present entry profiles one T cell receptor beta chain with its context. Its antigen is still unknown. Nothing much larger sits one base from this clone, and base qualities are not available. These data originate in a study of blood T cell repertoires in COVID-19 (TCRdb year 2020). For context, the study as a whole: Samples covering the acute and convalescent phases of COVID-19 were provided by collaborators in the United States, Italy and Spain. The prospective study material was composed of cDNA or gDNA derived from T cells, B-cell-depleted T cells, or PBMCs. Deeply sampled blood TCRbeta repertoires from subjects exposed to, actively infected with, or recovered from COVID-19 were included in the dataset. A freely available public database, intended as a resource for researchers studying the immune response to SARS-CoV-2, is where the repertoires were released. The samples were drawn from two sources: the first 160 participants of the ongoing ImmuneRACE study, and 950 to 1,500 subjects contributed by 6 global collaborators. The sample metadata nearly always contained a de-identified subject ID, COVID-19 status, age in years and sex. Where HLA class I and class II types were available, the types were taken from metadata supplied by the sample provider, not from assay-based typing. Results the study describes overall, beyond this receptor: How much clinical and demographic metadata was included differed by source and by participant, and the metadata was provided uncurated.

One collaborating source in Seattle enrolled patients during active infection and followed them longitudinally through the course of disease. The collaborating institutions used their own protocols to collect whole blood in K2EDTA tubes. For TCRbeta analysis, collaborators shipped samples in one of three forms: frozen whole blood, isolated PBMCs, or DNA extracted from either of those sample types. The CDR3 holds 12 amino acids from the cysteine to the phenylalanine. CDR3 DNA is the only sequence kept; it has 36 bases, read in frame from the first base. Germline trimming amounts to 8 bases on V and 9 bases on J, with 7 as the count of junction bases outside the gene matches. TCRbeta CDR3 regions were amplified from genomic DNA using the immunoSEQ Assay, a bias-controlled multiplex PCR. In the authors' own workflow: The number of nucleated cells in each sample was estimated by amplification of reference gene primers within the assay. Sequence reads were collapsed and filtered to measure the absolute abundance of every unique TCRbeta CDR3 rearrangement. For each sample, productive Simpson clonality was calculated as the square root of Simpson's diversity index over productive rearrangements. TCRdb limited this immuneACCESS table to in-frame rearrangements with V and J called. A share of clones is missing; checked studies link under half to unresolved V genes, and the rest is unexplained. V and J calls and clone size are given by that table; D and trimming were obtained from the DNA. This sample is represented by fewer than 650,000 clones; roughly nine tenths of them were singletons. Together, the top ten hold about 8.2% of the sample.

The V and J genes are TRBV12-3 or TRBV12-4 and TRBJ2-7; the central 10 bases match TRBD1. The sequenced sample was peripheral blood. This clonotype was sampled from a woman between 45 and 60 years old with COVID-19, enrolled during active disease. The CDR3 corresponds to CASRQGAGWQYF. The nucleotide sequence is given as TGTGCCAGCCGACAGGGGGCCGGGTGGCAGTACTTC.